What follows are 11 T cell receptor beta chains derived from one specimen sequenced in a study of cytomegalovirus exposure and HLA in healthy donors. The PCR was carried out with 60 Vbeta primers and 13 Jbeta primers. Libraries were prepared by immunoSEQ multiplex PCR; TCRdb keeps only in-frame clonotypes and omits some of them. There are about 88,000 clones in the sample; more than 60% occur only once, and 2.5% to 3% lies in the top ten. Sequenced material: PBMCs. These receptors came from a man younger than 45 in good health and CMV-seronegative.

Only one count was recorded for this clone. The V call is TRBV7-9, the J call TRBJ2-7; TRBD1 is a possible D gene (6 bases). CDR1 and CDR2 from the germline V gene are SEHNR and FQNEAQ (reference sequence). The CDR3 runs 12 residues. V dropped 5 bases and J dropped 6 bases, with 11 bases sitting between them. The CDR3 loop reads CASSPAGAEQYF. CDR3 sequence (DNA): TGTGCCAGCAGCCCGGCAGGGGCCGAGCAGTACTTC.

Concerning this clone itself: A read error may account for a junction end that differs from germline. The gene calls are TRBV6-1 and TRBJ1-6, with D possibly being TRBD1 (5 bases). In germline, CDR1 is MNHNS, CDR2 SASEGT. CDR3 length: 14 residues. The CDR3, as DNA: TGTGCCAGCCGTGATAGAACAGGCCCGACCATCCTCCACTTT. It specifies CASRDRTGPTILHF.

The CDR3 loop reads CASSDLGRSGKNIQYF. The CDR3 DNA follows: TGTGCCAGCAGTGACCTAGGGAGGTCGGGCAAAAACATTCAGTACTTC. This chain links TRBV6-1 with TRBJ2-4; possibly TRBD2 for D (6 bases). The CDR3 spans 16 residues. Germline assignment: CDR1 MNHNS and CDR2 SASEGT. V dropped 3 bases and J dropped 3 bases, with 15 bases sitting between them.

This clone was seen a handful of times. The chain has TRBV21-1 and TRBJ2-3; the D segment call TRBD2 is taken from the table without a DNA check. TRBV21-1 is recorded as a pseudogene. CDR3 length: 15 residues. The CDR3 bases are TGTGCCAGTTTCCGACTAGCGGGGAGCACAGATACGCAGTATTTT. It is translated as CASFRLAGSTDTQYF.

This chain connects TRBV10-1 to TRBJ2-6, with D uncertain. This CDR3 contains 14 residues. The ends were cut back, 4 bases at V and 5 bases at J, with 9 bases in the middle. CDR1 is WNHNN, CDR2 SYGVQD, per germline (reference sequence). In DNA, the CDR3 is TGCGCCAGCAGTGCAGGATCGTGGGCCAACGTCCTGACTTTC. Its protein product is CASSAGSWANVLTF.

CDR3 DNA sequence: TGTGCTAGTGGTCTTCGGGACACTGAAGCTTTCTTT. This codes for CASGLRDTEAFF. The V call is TRBV12-5, the J call TRBJ1-1; D remains ambiguous. The V gene's germline CDR1 is LGHNT and CDR2 FRNRAP. V lost 5 bases to trimming and J lost 3 bases, with 7 bases between them. The CDR3 length is 12 residues.

The CDR3 DNA is TGCGCCAGCAGCTTAAATACTAGCGGGCGGGTCCCGAACCAGTCCCCCTACGAGCAGTACTTC. This sequence encodes CASSLNTSGRVPNQSPYEQYF. The genes are TRBV5-1 and TRBJ2-7; 9 nucleotides line up with TRBD2. The CDR3 length is 21 residues. Per the germline V gene, CDR1 is SGHRS and CDR2 is YFSETQ. Trimming removed 2 bases from V and 2 bases from J; junction bases left unmatched: 23.

The rearrangement joins TRBV5-1 to TRBJ2-7, with D possibly matching TRBD1 (5 bases). This CDR3 has 15 residues. CDR1 and CDR2 (germline): SGHRS, YFSETQ. V was clipped by 1 base and J by 2 bases, with 13 bases between them. This CDR3 reads CASSLSQGLPYEQYF. DNA of the CDR3: TGCGCCAGCAGCTTGTCCCAGGGCTTGCCCTACGAGCAGTACTTC.

J is TRBJ2-7 and V is TRBV5-4; tentatively, D is TRBD1 (5 bases). The CDR3 is 14 amino acids. CDR1 is SGHNT, CDR2 YYREEE, per germline (reference sequence). V was shortened by 4 bases and J by 0 bases, with 11 bases between the two germline ends. In DNA form, the CDR3 reads TGTGCCAGCAGCGACGGACAAGGCTCCTACGAGCAGTACTTC. Encoded protein: CASSDGQGSYEQYF.

V usage is TRBV5-1 and J usage is TRBJ1-6; weak D call: TRBD1 (5 bases). This CDR3 has 16 amino acids. From germline, CDR1 is SGHRS and CDR2 YFSETQ. With 4 bases removed from V and 8 bases from J, the gap between germline ends came to 19 bases. CDR3 in amino acids: CASSITTGGEHSPLHF. CDR3 sequence (DNA): TGCGCCAGCAGCATCACCACTGGGGGGGAACATTCACCCCTCCACTTT.

This chain connects TRBV4-3 to TRBJ1-3; D remains ambiguous. This CDR3 is 16 amino acids long. Germline V lookup: CDR1 LGHNA, CDR2 YSLEER. V lost 0 bases and J 0 bases, leaving 9 bases between the germline ends. The CDR3 sequence is CASSQDRGNSGNTIYF. CDR3 coding DNA: TGCGCCAGCAGCCAAGATCGAGGGAACTCTGGAAACACCATATATTTT.